This TCR beta chain derives from a study of Ad26.COV2.S vaccination and SARS-CoV-2 variants. About the research overall: Once or twice, 56 days apart, Ad26.COV2.S was delivered intramuscularly.

The study's findings and limits: Substantial breadth was reported for post-vaccination spike-specific CD8+ and CD4+ T cells. Among vaccine recipients, spike-specific TCR breadth exceeded that of placebo recipients.

Treatment described: 15 to 20 received Ad26.COV2.S at low or high dose, single or two shots; 5 received placebo; per-sample allocation not given. Sampling occurred on day 63 after the first vaccine or placebo injection. This clone was seen a handful of times. What it binds is not known. Data came from immunoSEQ multiplex PCR; TCRdb stores just in-frame clones and leaves some out. The repertoire holds about half a million clones, nearly 90% seen once, with 1.7% in the top ten. The CDR3 is made up of 14 amino acids. Trimming took 3 bases from V and 6 from J; bases not matched to a gene: 7. The V gene's germline CDR1 is LNHDA and CDR2 SQIVND (reference sequence).

The chain has TRBV19 and TRBJ1-2, with 7 bases that match TRBD1. The sequences come from peripheral blood, collected in a trial of Ad26.COV2.S vaccine versus placebo. The source of this sequence is a person between 18 and 60 years old who received the Ad26.COV2.S COVID-19 vaccine or a placebo. The CDR3 loop reads CASSMGTERHGYTF. The CDR3 DNA follows: TGTGCCAGTAGTATGGGGACAGAACGTCATGGCTACACCTTC.